The 27 T cell receptor beta chains in this list originate from one sample, sequenced in a study of PD-L1 blockade in urothelial cancer. The assay was immunoSEQ multiplex PCR, and TCRdb's table has in-frame clones only and misses some. The profile shows around 30,000 clones, 80% to 85% of them singletons. Sample: PBMCs, taken around atezolizumab (anti-PD-L1) treatment. The origin of the receptors is a man in his fifties or sixties with urothelial cancer.

This CDR3 reads CASSQAGGQETQYF. CDR3 DNA sequence: TGCGCCAGCAGCCAAGCGGGCGGGCAAGAGACCCAGTACTTC. The chain uses TRBV4-1 and TRBJ2-5, with D possibly matching TRBD2 (5 bases). The CDR3 length is 14 residues. Germline CDR1 MGHRA, CDR2 YSYEKL. Between the trimmed V and J ends, which lost 1 base and 2 bases, there was a span of 8 bases.

The DNA of the CDR3 is TGTGCCAGCAGCCTCCCGGGACAGGTGTACGAGCAGTACGTC. The encoded protein is CASSLPGQVYEQYV. The genes are TRBV11-3 and TRBJ2-7, with 8 bases fitting TRBD1. The CDR3 sequence is 14 residues long. V lost 5 bases to trimming and J lost 4 bases; unmatched junction nucleotides: 7. Germline V gene lookup returns CDR1 SGHNT and CDR2 YENEEA.

The chain has TRBV2 and TRBJ1-3; TRBD1 agrees at 11 bases. Losses at the gene ends were 5 bases for V and 5 bases for J; bases not matched to a gene: 8. Germline assignment: CDR1 SNHLY and CDR2 FYNNEI. The CDR3 runs 16 residues. In DNA form, the CDR3 reads TGTGCCAGCAGTACCTATGGACAGGGGGCGAGAAACACCATATATTTT. Translating gives CASSTYGQGARNTIYF.

The chain recombines TRBV9 with TRBJ2-1; possibly TRBD2 for D (6 bases). CDR1 is SGDLS, CDR2 YYNGEE, per germline. The CDR3 totals 15 residues. The V gene lost 4 bases and the J gene lost 5 bases, with 16 bases spanning the gap. CDR3 nucleotide sequence: TGTGCCAGCAGCCCTGGAGGGGTTCCCAACAATGAGCAGTTCTTC. This translates into CASSPGGVPNNEQFF.

The chain carries TRBV7-8 and TRBJ2-2; D remains unclear. CDR1 and CDR2 (germline): SGHVS, FQNEAQ. V was shortened by 3 bases and J by 0 bases, with 11 bases between the two germline ends. This CDR3 comprises 16 residues. As DNA, the CDR3 is TGTGCCAGCAGCTTGATGGGCCTCTCGAACACCGGGGAGCTGTTTTTT. It encodes CASSLMGLSNTGELFF.

The gene calls are TRBV25-1 and TRBJ1-2, with a tentative D call TRBD1 (6 bases). In germline, CDR1 is MGHDK, CDR2 SYGVNS. The V gene lost 0 bases and the J gene lost 6 bases, with 8 bases spanning the gap. The CDR3 covers 13 residues. In DNA, the CDR3 is TGTGCCAGCAGTGAATATCACAGGGATGGCTACACCTTC. Its translation is CASSEYHRDGYTF.

This chain connects TRBV6-5 to TRBJ1-2; maybe TRBD1 (5 bases). The CDR3 spans 15 residues. The germline CDR1 and CDR2 sequences are MNHEY and SVGAGI. Between the trimmed V and J ends, which lost 0 bases and 4 bases, there was a span of 12 bases. CDR3 sequence reads: CASSYSTGFSYGYTF. The DNA of the CDR3 is TGTGCCAGCAGTTACTCAACAGGATTCAGCTATGGCTACACCTTC.

This clone was recorded only once. CDR3 nucleotide sequence: TGTGCCAGTAGCGGGGACAGGGGGCCTTTTGACGAGCAGTACTTC. Amino acid sequence: CASSGDRGPFDEQYF. The chain has TRBV19 and TRBJ2-5, with 12 positions matching TRBD1. Matching the DNA end better, TRBJ2-7 makes the J call doubtful. CDR3 length: 15 amino acids. Germline V lookup: CDR1 LNHDA, CDR2 SQIVND (reference sequence).

The rearrangement links TRBV19 to TRBJ2-1; TRBD1 aligns across 8 bases. From germline, CDR1 is LNHDA and CDR2 SQIVND (reference sequence). V shed 2 bases, J shed 7 bases, and the junction held 10 bases outside the gene matches. The CDR3 length is 16 residues. The CDR3 reads CASSIPMTGAGNEQFF. In nucleotides, the CDR3 is TGTGCCAGTAGTATACCCATGACAGGGGCCGGGAATGAGCAGTTCTTC.

The chain joins TRBV5-5 to TRBJ2-1; the D gene is possibly TRBD2 (7 bases). The germline CDR1 and CDR2 sequences are SGHKS and YYEKEE (reference sequence). This CDR3 contains 15 residues. V was clipped by 0 bases and J by 4 bases, with 11 bases between them. CDR3 in amino acids: CASSLAGGDYNEQFF. The CDR3 DNA reads as TGTGCCAGCAGCTTGGCGGGGGGCGATTACAATGAGCAGTTCTTC.

The CDR3 region is CASSLGGTADQPQHF. CDR3 in DNA: TGTGCCAGCAGTTTAGGGGGGACAGCGGATCAGCCCCAGCATTTT. This rearrangement joins TRBV28 to TRBJ1-5; 7 positions match TRBD1. Germline trimming cut 2 bases from V and 5 bases from J; bases unmatched to any gene: 6. The CDR3 consists of 15 residues. The V gene's germline CDR1 is MDHEN and CDR2 SYDVKM.

The rearrangement joins TRBV18 to TRBJ2-2; TRBD2 agrees at 7 bases. CDR1 and CDR2 from the germline V gene are KGHSH and LQKENI. The CDR3 length is 17 residues. J was trimmed by 3 bases and V by 1 base; bases with no gene match: 8. The CDR3 reads CASSPRTSRGDTGELFF. For the CDR3, the DNA is TGTGCCAGCTCACCACGGACGAGTCGGGGGGACACCGGGGAGCTGTTTTTT.

V and J are TRBV7-9 and TRBJ2-1, with 10 bases identical to TRBD2. V shed 3 bases and J 2 bases; nucleotides not matched to a gene: 7. The CDR3 has 17 amino acids. The germline CDR1 and CDR2 sequences are SEHNR and FQNEAQ (reference sequence). CDR3 loop: CASSFLSSGSTYNEQFF. The CDR3 DNA is TGTGCCAGCAGCTTCCTCTCTAGCGGGAGTACCTACAATGAGCAGTTCTTC.

The V and J genes are TRBV19 and TRBJ2-7; unclear D gene. CDR3 length: 13 amino acids. Germline assignment: CDR1 LNHDA and CDR2 SQIVND (reference sequence). The V end lost 8 bases, the J end lost 0 bases, and 11 bases lay between the germline ends. The CDR3 protein is CASCPTGSYEQYF. The CDR3 bases are TGTGCCAGTTGTCCTACGGGCTCCTACGAGCAGTACTTC.

The chain combines TRBV7-8 with TRBJ2-3, with no clear D. Looked up from germline, CDR1 is SGHVS and CDR2 is FQNEAQ. CDR3 length: 15 amino acids. Trimming cost V 1 base and J 0 bases, with 8 bases left between them. In nucleotides, the CDR3 is TGTGCCAGCAGCTTAGGCAGGCTAAGCACAGATACGCAGTATTTT. Its translation is CASSLGRLSTDTQYF.

V usage is TRBV19 and J usage is TRBJ2-7; D is possibly TRBD2 (5 bases). The CDR3 sequence is 14 residues long. The germline V gene encodes CDR1 LNHDA and CDR2 SQIVND (reference sequence). V gave up 3 bases and J gave up 3 bases, with 12 bases separating them. CDR3 nucleotide sequence: TGTGCCAGTAGTATGACGGGGAGCAACTACGAGCAGTACTTC. This gives the protein CASSMTGSNYEQYF.

The V and J genes are TRBV2 and TRBJ2-7; possibly TRBD1 for D (5 bases). V lost 7 bases and J lost 4, with 8 bases in between. Germline V gene lookup returns CDR1 SNHLY and CDR2 FYNNEI. This CDR3 has 11 residues. The CDR3 region is CASTAGYEQYV. CDR3 DNA: TGTGCCAGCACCGCAGGGTACGAGCAGTACGTC.

The chain combines TRBV19 with TRBJ2-5; D is undetermined. CDR1 and CDR2 from the germline V gene are LNHDA and SQIVND (reference sequence). V lost 4 bases and J lost 1, with 7 bases in between. The CDR3 is made up of 13 amino acids. CDR3 coding DNA: TGTGCCAGTAGTAGCACAGTCCAAGAGACCCAGTACTTC. Residues: CASSSTVQETQYF. Full variable domain (missing parts from reference TRBV19 and TRBJ2-5): DGGITQSPKYLFRKEGQNVTLSCEQNLNHDAMYWYRQDPGQGLRLIYYSQIVNDFQKGDIAEGYSVSREKKESFPLTVTSAQKNPTAFYLCASSSTVQETQYFGPGTRLLVL.

This sequence joins TRBV13 and TRBJ2-7, with TRBD2 identical over 8 bases. Unmatched junction bases numbered 10, after V lost 3 bases and J lost 6 bases. CDR3 size: 15 residues. Germline CDR1 is PRHDT and CDR2 is FYEKMQ (reference sequence). CDR3 sequence (DNA): TGTGCCAGCAGCTTTCGGGGTCTGGGGACTAGCGAGCAGTACGTC. Amino acid sequence: CASSFRGLGTSEQYV.

This sequence joins TRBV19 and TRBJ2-7, with D unresolved. V was shortened by 8 bases and J by 3 bases, with 11 bases between the two germline ends. Germline CDR1 is LNHDA and CDR2 is SQIVND (reference sequence). The CDR3 consists of 12 residues. CDR3 sequence (DNA): TGTGCCAGTGGAGACTCGTTCTACGAGCAGTACTTC. Translation: CASGDSFYEQYF.

The rearrangement uses TRBV6-5 and TRBJ2-2, with 7 positions matching TRBD2. This CDR3 is built from 14 residues. Germline CDR1 is MNHEY and CDR2 is SVGAGI. V lost 5 bases, J lost 5 bases, and 5 bases stayed unmatched. This CDR3 is CASSPGRRTGELFF. DNA for the CDR3: TGTGCCAGCAGTCCCGGGAGGCGGACCGGGGAGCTGTTTTTT.

The genes are TRBV5-1 and TRBJ1-3, with D tentatively TRBD1 (6 bases). CDR3 size: 14 residues. CDR1 and CDR2 from the germline V gene are SGHRS and YFSETQ. V lost 0 bases and J 5 bases, leaving 9 bases between the germline ends. This CDR3 reads CASSLEGGRNTIYF. In nucleotides, the CDR3 is TGCGCCAGCAGCTTGGAAGGGGGACGAAACACCATATATTTT.

The chain joins TRBV29-1 to TRBJ2-7; D gene ambiguous. The CDR3 is 14 residues long. V was trimmed by 4 bases and J by 0 bases, leaving 13 bases between them. In germline, CDR1 is SQVTM, CDR2 ANQGSEA. CDR3 DNA: TGCAGCGTTGGACCCCACCACAGCTCCTACGAGCAGTACGTC. This translates into CSVGPHHSSYEQYV.

The chain uses TRBV6-5 and TRBJ2-5; D is perhaps TRBD2 (5 bases). The CDR3 has 13 residues. V was pared by 4 bases and J by 7 bases, with 13 bases between. Per the germline V gene, CDR1 is MNHEY and CDR2 is SVGAGI. The CDR3 sequence is CASSSDARGTQYF. The CDR3 DNA reads TGTGCCAGCAGTTCGGACGCCCGGGGGACCCAGTACTTC.

The CDR3: CASRRDRFGEKLFF. CDR3 nucleotides: TGTGCCAGCAGACGGGACAGGTTCGGCGAAAAACTGTTTTTT. The rearrangement uses TRBV11-3 and TRBJ1-4, with 8 bases aligning to TRBD1. The V gene's germline CDR1 is SGHNT and CDR2 YENEEA. V gave up 6 bases and J gave up 8 bases; unmatched junction bases: 8. The CDR3 spans 14 residues.

The V call is TRBV2, the J call TRBJ1-2; D might be TRBD1 (5 bases). The CDR3 contains 14 residues. Trimming removed 6 bases from V and 8 bases from J, with 19 bases in between. Germline CDR1 reads SNHLY; CDR2 reads FYNNEI. The CDR3 region is CASRARGSMRGYTF. In DNA, the CDR3 is TGTGCCAGCAGGGCTAGGGGATCCATGCGGGGCTACACCTTC.

V gene TRBV5-6 combines with J gene TRBJ1-2; the D gene is possibly TRBD1 (5 bases). V was shortened by 4 bases and J by 3 bases, with 19 bases between the two germline ends. CDR1 and CDR2 from the germline V gene are SGHDT and YYEEEE. The CDR3 has 16 residues. CDR3 coding DNA: TGTGCCAGCAGCCAGAATGGGGGGGAGAGACACTATGGCTACACCTTC. It yields the protein CASSQNGGERHYGYTF.